The next 28 T cell receptor beta chains were all read from a single sample in a study of cytomegalovirus exposure and HLA in healthy donors. A multiplex PCR was run with 60 Vbeta primers and 13 Jbeta primers. Libraries were prepared by immunoSEQ multiplex PCR; TCRdb keeps only in-frame clonotypes and omits some of them. The sample carries roughly 100,000 clones, 66% recorded once. The sequenced material came from PBMCs. The origin of the receptors is a woman aged 50 to 60 in good health and CMV-seronegative.

This clone was seen more than once but under ten times. The chain couples TRBV6-1 to TRBJ1-1, with TRBD1 matching 8 bases. Germline V gene sequence: CDR1 MNHNS, CDR2 SASEGT. The CDR3 sequence is 14 residues long. Germline trimming cut 6 bases from V and 2 bases from J; bases unmatched to any gene: 5. CDR3 sequence: CASRGQGINTEAFF. The CDR3 nucleotides read TGTGCCAGCAGAGGACAGGGAATTAACACTGAAGCTTTCTTT.

This clone was picked up a small number of times. One end of the junction varies from germline; a read error may be responsible. The chain combines TRBV7-9 with TRBJ1-1; D is ambiguous. From germline, CDR1 is SEHNR and CDR2 FQNEAQ (reference sequence). The CDR3 contains 12 residues. CDR3 amino acids: CSSSLLDTEAFF. The CDR3 nucleotides are TGTTCCAGCAGCTTACTAGACACTGAAGCTTTCTTT.

The chain has TRBV5-4 and TRBJ2-6; 10 nucleotides line up with TRBD2. CDR1 is SGHNT and CDR2 is YYREEE in the germline V gene (reference sequence). CDR3 length equals 18 residues. After removal of 6 bases from V and 0 bases from J, the junction contained 9 bases not matched to a gene. The CDR3 is CASTARLAGRSGANVLTF. DNA of the CDR3: TGTGCCAGCACCGCCCGACTAGCGGGCCGCTCTGGGGCCAACGTCCTGACTTTC.

This clone was seen only a few times. The J gene is TRBJ1-1, the V gene TRBV5-1, with 9 positions matching TRBD1. Germline V gives CDR1 SGHRS, CDR2 YFSETQ. The CDR3 is made up of 16 amino acids. Trimming removed 5 bases from V and 0 bases from J; junction bases left unmatched: 8. CDR3 nucleotides: TGCGCCAGCAGTTCTGGACAGGGGTCATTGAACACTGAAGCTTTCTTT. The encoded protein is CASSSGQGSLNTEAFF.

This chain connects TRBV4-2 to TRBJ2-4; D remains ambiguous. CDR1 LGHNA and CDR2 YNFKEQ come from the germline V gene. This CDR3 has 18 amino acids. Between the trimmed V and J ends, which lost 0 bases and 0 bases, there was a span of 15 bases. The DNA for the CDR3 is TGTGCCAGCAGCCAAGATTTTGGGCAGACCATAGCCAAAAACATTCAGTACTTC. This codes for CASSQDFGQTIAKNIQYF.

The chain joins TRBV13 to TRBJ2-5, with 8 bases matching TRBD2. The CDR3 length is 15 residues. J gave up 1 base and V 1 base, and 2 bases lay outside the gene matches. Germline CDR1 PRHDT, CDR2 FYEKMQ (reference sequence). This chain's CDR3 is CASSLAGGPQETQYF. CDR3 coding DNA: TGTGCCAGCAGCTTAGCGGGGGGGCCCCAAGAGACCCAGTACTTC. The full variable domain, its missing parts supplied by reference TRBV13 and TRBJ2-5, is AAGVIQSPRHLIKEKRETATLKCYPIPRHDTVYWYQQGPGQDPQFLISFYEKMQSDKGSIPDRFSAQQFSDYHSELNMSSLELGDSALYFCASSLAGGPQETQYFGPGTRLLVL.

The gene calls are TRBV15 and TRBJ2-7, with a possible D match to TRBD1 (6 bases). V was cut by 0 bases and J by 4 bases, with 13 bases left in between. This CDR3 has 15 residues. Per the germline V gene, CDR1 is LNHNV and CDR2 is YYDKDF (reference sequence). CDR3 residues: CATSRDNLQGYEQYF. In DNA, the CDR3 is TGTGCCACCAGCAGAGATAATCTACAGGGATACGAGCAGTACTTC.

The chain joins TRBV5-6 to TRBJ1-2; D gene unclear. The CDR3 contains 13 residues. Between the trimmed V and J ends, which lost 5 bases and 2 bases, there was a span of 10 bases. From germline, CDR1 is SGHDT and CDR2 YYEEEE. As DNA, the CDR3 is TGTGCCAGCAGGATTGAGGAGAACTATGGCTACACCTTC. Translated, it gives CASRIEENYGYTF.

The rearrangement links TRBV28 to TRBJ1-5; tentatively, D is TRBD1 (6 bases). Germline CDR1 reads MDHEN; CDR2 reads SYDVKM. With 6 bases removed from V and 5 bases from J, the gap between germline ends came to 14 bases. This CDR3 comprises 14 residues. CDR3 protein: CASSPQGWDQPQHF. As DNA, the CDR3 is TGTGCCAGCAGCCCTCAGGGGTGGGATCAGCCCCAGCATTTT.

The chain couples TRBV2 to TRBJ2-5, with D possibly being TRBD2 (5 bases). The CDR3 is 16 residues long. V was cut by 7 bases and J by 4 bases, with 22 bases left in between. The germline gives CDR1 SNHLY, CDR2 FYNNEI. CDR3 sequence (DNA): TGTGCCAGCATGAATGGGATAGCGAGAGAGGCAGAGACCCAGTACTTC. It translates to CASMNGIAREAETQYF.

The V call is TRBV19, the J call TRBJ1-1; D remains unclear. CDR1 and CDR2 (germline): LNHDA, SQIVND (reference sequence). The CDR3 has 13 residues. The DNA for the CDR3 is TGTGTCAGCCTGGGCGCTTTACACACTGAAGCTTTCTTT. As protein: CVSLGALHTEAFF.

This clone was counted a few times. The rearrangement links TRBV27 to TRBJ1-1, with TRBD1 identical over 7 bases. Germline values: CDR1 MNHEY, CDR2 SMNVEV (reference sequence). The CDR3 totals 13 residues. J was trimmed by 4 bases and V by 6 bases; bases with no gene match: 5. The CDR3 DNA follows: TGTGCCAGCAGCTACAGGGGTGTCACTGAAGCTTTCTTT. Translation: CASSYRGVTEAFF.

Only a few counts were recorded for this clone. V is TRBV27 and J is TRBJ1-2, with TRBD1 identical over 7 bases. J gave up 1 base and V 4 bases, and 6 bases lay outside the gene matches. Germline V gives CDR1 MNHEY, CDR2 SMNVEV (reference sequence). The CDR3 totals 15 residues. CDR3 sequence: CASSSTGYINYGYTF. DNA for the CDR3: TGTGCCAGCAGTTCGACAGGGTATATTAACTATGGCTACACCTTC.

V gene TRBV19 combines with J gene TRBJ2-2, with D unclear. V lost 4 bases to trimming and J lost 5 bases, with 14 bases between them. Looked up from germline, CDR1 is LNHDA and CDR2 is SQIVND (reference sequence). This CDR3 is built from 15 residues. The DNA of the CDR3 is TGTGCCAGTAGTACCCCCACTAAGATAACCGGGGAGCTGTTTTTT. Its protein product is CASSTPTKITGELFF.

The chain carries TRBV28 and TRBJ2-7; TRBD2 aligns across 12 bases. The V and J ends lost 5 bases and 5 bases, in that order; junction bases with no gene match: 4. This CDR3 spans 14 amino acids. Germline V CDR1 and CDR2: MDHEN, SYDVKM. DNA of the CDR3: TGTGCCAGCAGTCGACTAGCGGGAGTGAACGAGCAGTACTTC. Amino acid sequence: CASSRLAGVNEQYF.

V gene TRBV6-1 combines with J gene TRBJ2-7; possible D gene TRBD1, 7 bases. Trimming took off 7 bases at V and 3 bases at J, with 13 bases between the two ends. The CDR3 has 13 residues. Per the germline V gene, CDR1 is MNHNS and CDR2 is SASEGT. CDR3 residues: CASTPGGSYEQYF. For the CDR3, the DNA is TGTGCCAGCACACCAGGGGGGAGCTACGAGCAGTACTTC.

The genes are TRBV4-2 and TRBJ2-5; 7 bases line up with TRBD2. V lost 4 bases and J lost 5; bases outside the gene matches: 16. This CDR3 is built from 17 residues. Germline CDR1 is LGHNA and CDR2 is YNFKEQ. The chain's CDR3 is CASSPGVLRGLRETQYF. DNA of the CDR3: TGTGCCAGCAGCCCCGGAGTTTTGCGGGGGTTGAGGGAGACCCAGTACTTC.

The rearrangement uses TRBV29-1 and TRBJ1-5; D is unclear. Per germline, CDR1 SQVTM and CDR2 ANQGSEA. The CDR3 is 13 amino acids. Trimming shortened V by 6 bases and J by 4 bases, and 13 bases separated the two germline ends. The CDR3 sequence: CSVAPATNQPQHF. The CDR3 nucleotides are TGCAGCGTCGCCCCTGCGACAAATCAGCCCCAGCATTTT.

V is TRBV21-1 and J is TRBJ1-1. TRBV21-1 is a pseudogene segment. The CDR3 has 14 residues. DNA for the CDR3: TGTGCCAGCAGCAATTGGCGGCAGAACACTGAAGCTTTCTTT. Protein: CASSNWRQNTEAFF.

This clone turned up a few times. The V gene is TRBV7-2, the J gene TRBJ1-1; no clear D. CDR3 length: 15 residues. With 4 bases removed from V and 1 base from J, the gap between germline ends came to 13 bases. CDR1 and CDR2 from the germline V gene are SGHTA and FQGNSA. DNA for the CDR3: TGTGCCAGCAGCTCCTACCGGGTGGGGAACACTGAAGCTTTCTTT. Its translation: CASSSYRVGNTEAFF. Full variable domain (missing parts from reference TRBV7-2 and TRBJ1-1): GAGVSQSPSNKVTEKGKDVELRCDPISGHTALYWYRQSLGQGLEFLIYFQGNSAPDKSGLPSDRFSAERTGGSVSTLTIQRTQQEDSAVYLCASSSYRVGNTEAFFGQGTRLTVV.

This clone was detected a few times. The chain recombines TRBV5-4 with TRBJ2-7; TRBD2 agrees at 8 bases. The CDR3 sequence is 15 residues long. Germline values: CDR1 SGHNT, CDR2 YYREEE (reference sequence). The J segment lost 4 bases and the V segment lost 4 bases, leaving 10 bases of the junction unmatched. This chain's CDR3 is CASSLGSGGFYEQYF. The CDR3 nucleotides are TGTGCCAGCAGCCTTGGTTCGGGGGGGTTTTACGAGCAGTACTTC.

The sample holds a few counts of this clone. V usage is TRBV19 and J usage is TRBJ1-6; TRBD1 matches 9 bases. Germline assignment: CDR1 LNHDA and CDR2 SQIVND (reference sequence). The CDR3 is made up of 18 amino acids. The V and J ends lost 4 bases and 0 bases, in that order; junction bases with no gene match: 7. The DNA of the CDR3 is TGTGCCAGTAGTAGACAATGGACAGGGGTCTCCTATAATTCACCCCTCCACTTT. Residues: CASSRQWTGVSYNSPLHF. The variable domain in full, completed from reference TRBV19 and TRBJ1-6, reads DGGITQSPKYLFRKEGQNVTLSCEQNLNHDAMYWYRQDPGQGLRLIYYSQIVNDFQKGDIAEGYSVSREKKESFPLTVTSAQKNPTAFYLCASSRQWTGVSYNSPLHFGNGTRLTVT.

The CDR3 DNA follows: TGTGCCAGCAGTCCCCAGGGGGCGAACACTGAAGCTTTCTTT. This gives the protein CASSPQGANTEAFF. J is TRBJ1-1 and V is TRBV6-4; 8 positions agree with TRBD1. This CDR3 contains 14 residues. Trimming cost V 5 bases and J 1 base; bases outside gene matches: 3. CDR1 is MRHNA and CDR2 is SNTAGT in the germline V gene.

In regard to this clone: A junction end diverges from the germline sequence, so it may reflect a read error. In the same sample, other DNA sequences code for this CDR3. V usage is TRBV7-7 and J usage is TRBJ1-1, with TRBD1 matching over 7 bases. The length of the CDR3 is 13 residues. From germline, CDR1 is SSHAT and CDR2 FNYEAQ (reference sequence). The CDR3 protein is CASSRDRNTEAFF. The CDR3 bases are TGTGCTAGCAGCAGGGACAGGAACACTGAAGCTTTCTTT.

The chain carries TRBV19 and TRBJ1-5; D gene uncertain. Germline CDR1 LNHDA, CDR2 SQIVND (reference sequence). This CDR3 contains 14 residues. V lost 5 bases and J 5 bases, leaving 13 bases between the germline ends. In DNA, the CDR3 is TGTGCCAGTAGTTCAGTTGGGCGAGATCAGCCCCAGCATTTT. Protein product: CASSSVGRDQPQHF.

The chain is built from TRBV5-1 and TRBJ2-1; 14 positions agree with TRBD2. The CDR3 has 16 amino acids. V lost 4 bases to trimming and J lost 10 bases; unmatched junction nucleotides: 10. The germline V gene encodes CDR1 SGHRS and CDR2 YFSETQ. CDR3 sequence reads: CASSKPGLAGVQEQFF. CDR3 bases: TGCGCCAGCAGCAAACCGGGACTAGCGGGAGTCCAGGAGCAGTTCTTC.

The J gene is TRBJ1-2, the V gene TRBV7-2, with D unclear. Germline V CDR1 and CDR2: SGHTA, FQGNSA. The CDR3 runs to 14 residues. The V end was cut by 3 bases, the J end by 6 bases, with 14 bases between. The CDR3 bases are TGTGCCAGCAGCTTGGCGGGTTGGGCTCATGGCTACACCTTC. It yields the protein CASSLAGWAHGYTF.

The V gene is TRBV14, the J gene TRBJ2-5; 7 positions agree with TRBD2. Germline V gene lookup returns CDR1 SGHDN and CDR2 FVKESK. The V gene end was trimmed by 1 base and the J gene end by 2 bases; junction bases not matched to a gene: 10. This CDR3 contains 17 residues. CDR3 loop: CASSQARRLATQETQYF. In nucleotides, the CDR3 is TGTGCCAGCAGCCAAGCCCGACGACTAGCCACACAAGAGACCCAGTACTTC.